This entry describes one T cell receptor beta chain. An end of the junction differs from the germline gene, which may be a read error. These data originate in a study of blood T cell repertoires in COVID-19. Germline assignment: CDR1 GTSNPN and CDR2 SVGIG (reference sequence). The CDR3 has 13 amino acids. The data were produced by immunoSEQ multiplex PCR, yet TCRdb's version contains in-frame clones alone and is incomplete. The sample yields some 310,000 clones, almost 90% seen once. This chain uses TRBV30 with TRBJ1-2; TRBD1 is a possible D gene (5 bases). This clonotype was obtained from a woman in her 30s with COVID-19, enrolled during active disease. Sequenced: peripheral blood. The CDR3 reads CGLSGQALNGYTF. CDR3 bases: TGCGGGTTGTCAGGGCAAGCTCTGAATGGCTACACCTTC. Drawing the rest from reference TRBV30 and TRBJ1-2, the complete variable domain is SQTIHQWPATLVQPVGSPLSLECTVEGTSNPNLYWYRQAAGRGLQLLFYSVGIGQISSEVPQNLSASRPQDRQFILSSKKLLLSDSGFYLCGLSGQALNGYTFGSGTRLTVV.